The clone carrying this T cell receptor (beta chain) has just a few counts. Its antigen is not identified. Each individual donor underwent a draw of about 9.1 milliliters of peripheral blood. Per-sample PBMC isolation yielded at least 7 million cells. The data were taken from a study of blood T cells in healthy people across ages. Overall study results and limits: Unsorted PBMC input precluded a conclusive naive versus antigen-experienced comparison.

A sample-barcoded 5' primer and a J-beta primer mix were used in a second PCR of roughly 6 to 11 cycles. Tags on each cDNA molecule came from a template-switch adaptor with 12 random nucleotides. TCRdb re-called the 5' RACE reads with MiXCR, one entry per CDR3 protein. The sample yields about 650,000 distinct CDR3 sequences, approximately 52% seen once. This CDR3 region has 18 residues. Trimming took off 4 bases at V and 0 bases at J, with 19 bases between the two ends. The germline CDR1 and CDR2 sequences are SEHNR and FQNEAQ (reference sequence). The genes are TRBV7-9 and TRBJ1-3, with D maybe TRBD1 (6 bases). Material: blood. The sequence was obtained from a woman older than 75 in good health. CDR3 sequence (DNA): TGTGCCAGCAGCTCTCCGAGGGGGAGACAGATCTCTGGAAACACCATATATTTT. It specifies CASSSPRGRQISGNTIYF.